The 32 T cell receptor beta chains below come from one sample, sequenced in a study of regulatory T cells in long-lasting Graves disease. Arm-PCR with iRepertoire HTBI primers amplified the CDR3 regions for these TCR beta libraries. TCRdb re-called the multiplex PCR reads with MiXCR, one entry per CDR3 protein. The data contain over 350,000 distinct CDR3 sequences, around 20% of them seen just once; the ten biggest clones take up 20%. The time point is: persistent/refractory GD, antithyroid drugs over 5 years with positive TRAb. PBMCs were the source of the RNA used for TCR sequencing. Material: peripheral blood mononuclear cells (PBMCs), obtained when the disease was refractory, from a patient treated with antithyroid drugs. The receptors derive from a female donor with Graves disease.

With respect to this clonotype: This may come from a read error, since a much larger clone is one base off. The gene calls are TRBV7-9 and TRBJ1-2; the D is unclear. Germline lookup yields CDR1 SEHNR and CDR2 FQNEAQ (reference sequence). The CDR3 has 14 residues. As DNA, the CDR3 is TGTGCCAGCAGCTTTCCCGGAGCTAACTGTGGCTACACCTTC. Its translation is CASSFPGANCGYTF.

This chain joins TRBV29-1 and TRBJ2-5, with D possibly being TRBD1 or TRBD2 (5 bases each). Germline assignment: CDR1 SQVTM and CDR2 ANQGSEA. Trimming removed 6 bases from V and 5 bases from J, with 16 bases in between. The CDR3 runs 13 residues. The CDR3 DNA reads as TGCAGCGTCACGGGACCACTGATTGAGACCCAGTACTTC. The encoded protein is CSVTGPLIETQYF. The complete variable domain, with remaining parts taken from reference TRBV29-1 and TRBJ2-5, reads SAVISQKPSRDICQRGTSLTIQCQVDSQVTMMFWYRQQPGQSLTLIATANQGSEATYESGFVIDKFPISRPNLTFSTLTVSNMSPEDSSIYLCSVTGPLIETQYFGPGTRLLVL.

The CDR3 spells CASSLEGGPRTEAFF. CDR3 DNA: TGTGCCAGCAGCTTAGAGGGGGGCCCTCGCACTGAAGCTTTCTTT. V gene TRBV7-9 combines with J gene TRBJ1-1; tentative D call: TRBD1 (6 bases). With 1 base removed from V and 4 bases from J, the gap between germline ends came to 13 bases. Germline CDR1 SEHNR, CDR2 FQNEAQ (reference sequence). This CDR3 comprises 15 residues.

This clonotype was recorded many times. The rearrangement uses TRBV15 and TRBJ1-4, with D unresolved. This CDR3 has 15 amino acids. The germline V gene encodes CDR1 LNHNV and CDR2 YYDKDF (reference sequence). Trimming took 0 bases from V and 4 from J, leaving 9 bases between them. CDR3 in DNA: TGTGCCACCAGCAGAGAAACAGCCCGTAATGAAAAACTGTTTTTT. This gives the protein CATSRETARNEKLFF.

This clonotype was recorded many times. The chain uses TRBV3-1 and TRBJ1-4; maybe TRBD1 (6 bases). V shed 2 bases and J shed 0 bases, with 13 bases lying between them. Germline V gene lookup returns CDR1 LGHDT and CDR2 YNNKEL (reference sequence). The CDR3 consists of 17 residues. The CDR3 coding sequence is TGTGCCAGCAGCCAATCCGGGACATATGCAACTAATGAAAAACTGTTTTTT. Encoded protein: CASSQSGTYATNEKLFF.

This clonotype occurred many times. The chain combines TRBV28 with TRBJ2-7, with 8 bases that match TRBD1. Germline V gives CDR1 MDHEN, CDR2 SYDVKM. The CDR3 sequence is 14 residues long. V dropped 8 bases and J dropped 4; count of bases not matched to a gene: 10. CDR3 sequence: CASGRTGSSYEQYF. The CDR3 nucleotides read TGTGCCAGCGGTAGGACAGGGTCTTCTTACGAGCAGTACTTC.

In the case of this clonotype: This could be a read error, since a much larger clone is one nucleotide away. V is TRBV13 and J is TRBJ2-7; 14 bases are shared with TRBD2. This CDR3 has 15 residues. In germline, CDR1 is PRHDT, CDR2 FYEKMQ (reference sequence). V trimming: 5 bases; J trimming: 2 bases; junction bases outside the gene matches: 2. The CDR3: CASSGTSGSPYEQYF. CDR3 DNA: TGTGCCAGCAGCGGGACTAGCGGGAGCCCCTACGAGCAGTACTTC. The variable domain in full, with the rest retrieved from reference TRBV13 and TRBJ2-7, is AAGVIQSPRHLIKEKRETATLKCYPIPRHDTVYWYQQGPGQDPQFLISFYEKMQSDKGSIPDRFSAQQFSDYHSELNMSSLELGDSALYFCASSGTSGSPYEQYFGPGTRLTVT.

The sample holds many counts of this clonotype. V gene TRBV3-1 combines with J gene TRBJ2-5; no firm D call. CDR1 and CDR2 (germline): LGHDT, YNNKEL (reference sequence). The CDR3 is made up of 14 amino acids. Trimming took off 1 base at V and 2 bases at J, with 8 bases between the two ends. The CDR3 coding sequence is TGTGCCAGCAGCCAAGCCGGAGCTCAAGAGACCCAGTACTTC. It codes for CASSQAGAQETQYF.

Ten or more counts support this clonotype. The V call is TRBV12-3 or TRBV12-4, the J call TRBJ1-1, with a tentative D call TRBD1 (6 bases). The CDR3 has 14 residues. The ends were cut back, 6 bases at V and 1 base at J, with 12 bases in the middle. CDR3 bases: TGTGCCAGCAGGGACAGCCGAAAGAACACTGAAGCTTTCTTT. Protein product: CASRDSRKNTEAFF.

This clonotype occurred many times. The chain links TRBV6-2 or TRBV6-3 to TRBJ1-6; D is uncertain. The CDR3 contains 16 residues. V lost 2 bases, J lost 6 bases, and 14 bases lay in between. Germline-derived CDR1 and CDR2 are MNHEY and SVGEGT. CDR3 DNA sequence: TGTGCCAGCAGTTACGTCAGTGGGAGCGTTAATTCACCCCTCCACTTT. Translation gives CASSYVSGSVNSPLHF.

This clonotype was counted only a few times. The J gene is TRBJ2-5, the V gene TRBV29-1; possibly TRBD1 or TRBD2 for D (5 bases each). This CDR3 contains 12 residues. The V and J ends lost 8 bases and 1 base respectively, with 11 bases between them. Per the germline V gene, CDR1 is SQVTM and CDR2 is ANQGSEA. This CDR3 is CSTGTPQETQYF. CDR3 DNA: TGCAGCACCGGGACCCCCCAAGAGACCCAGTACTTC.

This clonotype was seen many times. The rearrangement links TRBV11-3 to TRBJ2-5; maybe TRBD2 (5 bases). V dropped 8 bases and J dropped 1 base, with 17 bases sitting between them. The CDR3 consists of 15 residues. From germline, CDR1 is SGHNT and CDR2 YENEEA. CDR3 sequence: CASSPGGSAQETQYF. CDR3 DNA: TGTGCCAGCTCCCCCGGCGGGTCGGCCCAAGAGACCCAGTACTTC.

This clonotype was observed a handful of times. CDR3 protein: CASSPRGRLGGTDTQYF. CDR3 nucleotides: TGTGCCAGCAGCCCCCGGGGGAGACTAGGAGGCACAGATACGCAGTATTTT. The chain uses TRBV7-2 and TRBJ2-3; TRBD2 is a possible D gene (6 bases). The germline V gene encodes CDR1 SGHTA and CDR2 FQGNSA. The CDR3 sequence is 17 residues long. Deletions cut 5 bases from V and 1 base from J, with 19 bases between.

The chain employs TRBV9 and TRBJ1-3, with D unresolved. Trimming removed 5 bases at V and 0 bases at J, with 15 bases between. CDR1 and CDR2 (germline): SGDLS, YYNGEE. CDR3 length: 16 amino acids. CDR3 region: CASSPIKDSSGNTIYF. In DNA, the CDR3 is TGTGCCAGCAGTCCCATAAAGGATAGCTCTGGAAACACCATATATTTT.

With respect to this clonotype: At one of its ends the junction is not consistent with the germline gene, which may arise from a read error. For the CDR3, the DNA is TGCGCCAGCAACTTGACGGGAAAGAACACCGGGGAGCTGTTTTTT. Translation: CASNLTGKNTGELFF. The chain employs TRBV5-1 and TRBJ2-2, with D possibly matching TRBD2 (5 bases). This CDR3 has 15 residues. Germline V gene sequence: CDR1 SGHRS, CDR2 YFSETQ. Together with reference TRBV5-1 and TRBJ2-2, the CDR3 gives the full variable domain: KAGVTQTPRYLIKTRGQQVTLSCSPISGHRSVSWYQQTPGQGLQFLFEYFSETQRNKGNFPGRFSGRQFSNSRSEMNVSTLELGDSALYLCASNLTGKNTGELFFGEGSRLTVL.

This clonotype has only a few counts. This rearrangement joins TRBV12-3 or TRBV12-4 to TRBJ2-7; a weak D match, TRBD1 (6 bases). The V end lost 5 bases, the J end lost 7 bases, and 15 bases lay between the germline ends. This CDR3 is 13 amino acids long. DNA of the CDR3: TGTGCCAGCAGTCCGGGACACCCGGGGGAGCAGTACTTC. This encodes CASSPGHPGEQYF.

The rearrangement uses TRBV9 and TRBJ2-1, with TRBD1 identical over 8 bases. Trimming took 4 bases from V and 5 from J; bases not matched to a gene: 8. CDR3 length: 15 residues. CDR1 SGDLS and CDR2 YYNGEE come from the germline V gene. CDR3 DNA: TGTGCCAGCAGCCCGTCGGGACAGGAGAACAATGAGCAGTTCTTC. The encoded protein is CASSPSGQENNEQFF. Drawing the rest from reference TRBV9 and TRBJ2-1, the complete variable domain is DSGVTQTPKHLITATGQRVTLRCSPRSGDLSVYWYQQSLDQGLQFLIQYYNGEERAKGNILERFSAQQFPDLHSELNLSSLELGDSALYFCASSPSGQENNEQFFGPGTRLTVL.

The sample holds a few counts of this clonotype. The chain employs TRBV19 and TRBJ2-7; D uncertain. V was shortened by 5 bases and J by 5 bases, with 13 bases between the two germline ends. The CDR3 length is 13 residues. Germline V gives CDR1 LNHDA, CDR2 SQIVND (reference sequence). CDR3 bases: TGTGCCAGTAGTCGCCCAGGTCAGGACGAGCAGTACTTC. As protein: CASSRPGQDEQYF.

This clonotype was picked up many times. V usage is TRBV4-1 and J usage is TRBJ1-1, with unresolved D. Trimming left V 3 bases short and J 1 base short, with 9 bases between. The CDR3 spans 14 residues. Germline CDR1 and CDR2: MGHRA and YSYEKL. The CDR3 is CASSQLVRNTEAFF. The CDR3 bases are TGCGCCAGCAGCCAGCTCGTCCGGAACACTGAAGCTTTCTTT.

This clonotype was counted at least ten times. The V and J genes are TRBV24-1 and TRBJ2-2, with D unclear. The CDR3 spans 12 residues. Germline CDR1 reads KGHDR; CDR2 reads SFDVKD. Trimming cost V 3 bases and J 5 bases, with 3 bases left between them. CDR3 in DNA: TGTGCCACCAGTGATGAAACCGGGGAGCTGTTTTTT. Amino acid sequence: CATSDETGELFF.

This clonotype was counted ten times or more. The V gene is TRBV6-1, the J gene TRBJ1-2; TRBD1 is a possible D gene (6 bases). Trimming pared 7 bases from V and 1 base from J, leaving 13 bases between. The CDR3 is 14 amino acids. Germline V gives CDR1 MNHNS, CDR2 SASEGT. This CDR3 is CASNARTVNYGYTF. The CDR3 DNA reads TGTGCCAGCAACGCCCGGACAGTTAACTATGGCTACACCTTC.

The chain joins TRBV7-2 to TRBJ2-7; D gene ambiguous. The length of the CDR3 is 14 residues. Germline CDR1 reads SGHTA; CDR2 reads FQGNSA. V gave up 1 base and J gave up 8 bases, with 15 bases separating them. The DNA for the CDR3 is TGTGCCAGCAGCTTAGGTTTAGGCGTCTCCAAGCAGTACTTC. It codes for CASSLGLGVSKQYF.

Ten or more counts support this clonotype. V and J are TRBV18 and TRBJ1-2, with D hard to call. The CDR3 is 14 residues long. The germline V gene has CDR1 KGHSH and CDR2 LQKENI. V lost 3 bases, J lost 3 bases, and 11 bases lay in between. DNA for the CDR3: TGTGCCAGCTCACCCCAACAGACGGACTATGGCTACACCTTC. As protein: CASSPQQTDYGYTF.

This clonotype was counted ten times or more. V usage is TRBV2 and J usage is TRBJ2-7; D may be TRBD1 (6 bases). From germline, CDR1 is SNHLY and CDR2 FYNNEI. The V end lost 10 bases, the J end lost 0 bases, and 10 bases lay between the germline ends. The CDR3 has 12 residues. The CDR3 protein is CAISQGSYEQYF. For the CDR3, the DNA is TGTGCCATTTCACAGGGCTCCTACGAGCAGTACTTC.

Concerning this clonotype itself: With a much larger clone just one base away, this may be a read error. CDR3 loop: CASSKGQGALEIQYF. CDR3 nucleotide sequence: TGTGCCAGCAGTAAGGGGCAGGGGGCTTTGGAGATCCAGTACTTC. The chain carries TRBV6-1 and TRBJ2-5; 8 bases agree with TRBD1. The germline V gene has CDR1 MNHNS and CDR2 SASEGT. CDR3 length: 15 amino acids.

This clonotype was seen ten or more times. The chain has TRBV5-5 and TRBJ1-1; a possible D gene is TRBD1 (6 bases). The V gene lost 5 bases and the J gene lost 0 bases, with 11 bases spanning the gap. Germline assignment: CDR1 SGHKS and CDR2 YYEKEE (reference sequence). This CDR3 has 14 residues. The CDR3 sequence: CASSWGHLNTEAFF. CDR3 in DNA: TGTGCCAGCAGTTGGGGACACCTGAACACTGAAGCTTTCTTT.

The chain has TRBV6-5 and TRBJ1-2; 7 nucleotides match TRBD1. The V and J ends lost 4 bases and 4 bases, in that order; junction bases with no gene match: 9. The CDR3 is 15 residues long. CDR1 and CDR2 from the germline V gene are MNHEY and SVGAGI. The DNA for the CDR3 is TGTGCCAGCAGTTTGGGACAGACCACCATCTATGGCTACACCTTC. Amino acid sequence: CASSLGQTTIYGYTF.

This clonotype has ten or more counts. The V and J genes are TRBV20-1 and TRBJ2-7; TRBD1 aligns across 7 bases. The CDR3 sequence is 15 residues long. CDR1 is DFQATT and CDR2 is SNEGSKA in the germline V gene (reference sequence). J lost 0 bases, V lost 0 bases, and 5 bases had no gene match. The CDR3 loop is CSARDDRDNSYEQYF. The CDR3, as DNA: TGCAGTGCTAGAGATGACAGGGATAACTCCTACGAGCAGTACTTC.

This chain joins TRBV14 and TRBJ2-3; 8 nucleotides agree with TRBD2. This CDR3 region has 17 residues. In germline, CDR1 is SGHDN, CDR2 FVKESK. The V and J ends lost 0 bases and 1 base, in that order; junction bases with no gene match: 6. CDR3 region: CASSQDRMGLGTDTQYF. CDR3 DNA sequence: TGTGCCAGCAGCCAAGATAGAATGGGACTAGGCACAGATACGCAGTATTTT.

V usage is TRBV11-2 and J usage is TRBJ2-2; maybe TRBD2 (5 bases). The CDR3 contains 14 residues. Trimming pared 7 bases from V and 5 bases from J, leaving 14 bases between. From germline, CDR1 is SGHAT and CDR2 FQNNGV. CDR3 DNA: TGTGCCAGCATTCGTAAAACGGGAACCGGGGAGCTGTTTTTT. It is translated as CASIRKTGTGELFF.

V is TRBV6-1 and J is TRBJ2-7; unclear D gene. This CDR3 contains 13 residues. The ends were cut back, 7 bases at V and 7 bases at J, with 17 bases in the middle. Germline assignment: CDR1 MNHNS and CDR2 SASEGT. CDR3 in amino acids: CASTSTWGLEQYF. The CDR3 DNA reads TGTGCCAGCACGAGCACCTGGGGATTGGAGCAGTACTTC.

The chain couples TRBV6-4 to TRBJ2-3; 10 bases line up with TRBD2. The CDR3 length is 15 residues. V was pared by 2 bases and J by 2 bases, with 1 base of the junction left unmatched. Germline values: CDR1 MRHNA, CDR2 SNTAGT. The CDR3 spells CASSDSGRATDTQYF. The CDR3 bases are TGTGCCAGCAGTGACAGCGGGAGGGCCACAGATACGCAGTATTTT.